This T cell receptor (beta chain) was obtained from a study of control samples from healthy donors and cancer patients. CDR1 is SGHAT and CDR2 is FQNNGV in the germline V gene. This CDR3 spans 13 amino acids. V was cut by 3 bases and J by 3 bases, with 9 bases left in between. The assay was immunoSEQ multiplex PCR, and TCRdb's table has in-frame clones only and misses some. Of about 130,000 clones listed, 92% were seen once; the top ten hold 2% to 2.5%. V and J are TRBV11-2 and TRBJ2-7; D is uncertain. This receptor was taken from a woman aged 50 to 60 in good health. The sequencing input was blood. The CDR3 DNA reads TGTGCCAGCAGCTTGGCCACGGACTACGAGCAGTACTTC. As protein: CASSLATDYEQYF.